This TCR beta chain emerged from a study of radiotherapy plus CTLA-4 blockade in lung cancer. Background on the study: Objective responses were seen in over 15% of patients, disease control in about 30%. Study findings and constraints: Clones derived from tumor TCRs expanded in blood after radiotherapy plus ipilimumab.

For this clone: Its antigen is unidentified.

Profiling relied on immunoSEQ multiplex PCR, and the TCRdb table lists in-frame clones only, not all of them. The sample carries fewer than 55,000 clones, about 85% recorded once. The source was peripheral blood, collected from a patient treated with radiotherapy plus ipilimumab. The TCR originated in a human donor with non-small cell lung cancer whose response to radiotherapy plus ipilimumab could not be evaluated.

As DNA, the CDR3 is TGTGCCAGTATCTCCAGGGACAGGGCCGGCTATGGCTACACCTTC. It encodes CASISRDRAGYGYTF. The chain is built from TRBV19 and TRBJ1-2, with 9 nucleotides matching TRBD1. CDR1 and CDR2 (germline): LNHDA, SQIVND (reference sequence). The CDR3 spans 15 residues. V lost 7 bases to trimming and J lost 4 bases; unmatched junction nucleotides: 10.